This record concerns one T cell receptor (beta chain) sequence. CDR1 is SQVTM and CDR2 is ANQGSEA in the germline V gene. V lost 2 bases and J lost 1, with 11 bases in between. The CDR3 spans 14 residues. This sample is drawn from a study of OX40 agonist ivuxolimab in advanced cancers. The method was immunoSEQ multiplex PCR; TCRdb's version includes in-frame clones alone and lacks a portion of them. Here the sample spans about 49,000 clones, over 75% being singletons. This TCR was sampled from an adult with an advanced solid tumor such as melanoma, head and neck, liver or kidney cancer. This rearrangement joins TRBV29-1 to TRBJ1-1; D gene ambiguous. The sample was CD4+ or CD8+ T cells sorted from blood, taken in a trial of the OX40 agonist ivuxolimab. CDR3 loop: CSVELMAGNTEAFF. CDR3 DNA sequence: TGCAGCGTTGAACTCATGGCAGGGAACACTGAAGCTTTCTTT.